Below are 6 T cell receptor beta chains sequenced from a single sample in a study of T-cell reconstitution after alpha-beta-depleted transplantation in children. This sample's TCRbeta library carried unique molecular identifier barcodes. TCRdb itself ran the PCR reads through MiXCR, one entry per CDR3 protein. Among roughly 300,000 distinct CDR3 sequences listed, 10% were seen once. This specimen was PBMCs from the stem cell graft donor, taken from the stem cell graft. Receptors originate from a human donor who donated a stem cell graft to a child with acute lymphoblastic leukemia.

This clonotype was seen a handful of times. V usage is TRBV7-2 and J usage is TRBJ2-3; no clear D gene. In germline, CDR1 is SGHTA, CDR2 FQGNSA. The germline V and J ends were trimmed by 2 bases and 6 bases, with 9 bases remaining between them. The CDR3 sequence is 13 residues long. CDR3 residues: CASSLNRADTQYF. The CDR3 nucleotides are TGTGCCAGCAGCTTAAATAGGGCTGATACGCAGTATTTT.

This clonotype appeared a few times. The junction shows a germline mismatch at one end, possibly a read error. V gene TRBV7-9 combines with J gene TRBJ2-7, with D perhaps given as TRBD1 or TRBD2 (5 bases each). Germline CDR1 SEHNR, CDR2 FQNEAQ (reference sequence). This CDR3 is 15 amino acids long. This chain's CDR3 is CASSLAGKTPYEQYF. The DNA of the CDR3 is TGTGCCAGCAGCCTAGCAGGGAAAACCCCCTACGAGCAGTACTTC.

This clonotype was detected a few times. The rearrangement uses TRBV12-3 or TRBV12-4 and TRBJ2-7; TRBD1 matches 10 bases. V shed 6 bases and J 5 bases; nucleotides not matched to a gene: 7. This CDR3 is 14 amino acids long. The CDR3 DNA follows: TGTGCCAGCAGAAGAAGACAGGGGGCGCACGAGCAGTACTTC. Protein: CASRRRQGAHEQYF.

A note on this clonotype: This may be a read error, as it is one base from a much larger clone. The V call is TRBV12-3 or TRBV12-4, the J call TRBJ1-1; D is unclear. The CDR3 has 11 residues. The CDR3 here is CASSFSSEALF. The CDR3 DNA follows: TGTGCCAGCAGTTTTAGCAGTGAAGCTCTCTTT.

The chain has TRBV6-2 or TRBV6-3 and TRBJ2-3, with TRBD2 identical over 13 bases. V lost 5 bases, J lost 4 bases, and 6 bases stayed unmatched. CDR1 and CDR2 (germline): MNHEY, SVGEGT. This CDR3 region has 16 residues. The CDR3 DNA is TGTGCCAGCAGTCTGACTAGCGGGAGGATTTCAGATACGCAGTATTTT. This sequence encodes CASSLTSGRISDTQYF.

The chain is built from TRBV6-2 or TRBV6-3 and TRBJ2-7; 9 bases line up with TRBD1. This CDR3 contains 15 residues. The germline V gene encodes CDR1 MNHEY and CDR2 SVGEGT. V shed 3 bases and J 5 bases; nucleotides not matched to a gene: 8. DNA for the CDR3: TGTGCCAGCAGTTATTGGACAGGGGAGACTGACGAGCAGTACTTC. It encodes CASSYWTGETDEQYF.